Sequencing of this T cell receptor (beta chain) was carried out in a study of beta chain features in type 1 diabetes. For the study at large: Patients were similar to healthy donors in age and gender (as well as in cell yields). Whole-study results and caveats: Cells with high TCR expression could be over-represented by cDNA sequencing. Individuals with type 1 diabetes displayed fewer insertions and more deletions at VDJ junctions. Researchers report that Type 1 diabetes patients had moderately but significantly shorter TCRB CDR3s across all four CD4+ subsets.

CDR1 is MNHNY, CDR2 SVGAGI, per germline (reference sequence). CDR3 length: 15 residues. Trimming removed 0 bases at V and 3 bases at J, with 11 bases between. On this clone itself: Its cognate antigen is unknown.

Every isolated RNA sample was fully reverse transcribed, so sequencing captured expressed TCRB transcripts. TCRdb keeps only in-frame clones here, not all; method: immunoSEQ multiplex PCR. The sample has some 410,000 clones, approximately 15% seen once. This sequence originates from a man aged 25 to 40 in good health. V gene TRBV6-6 combines with J gene TRBJ1-2; no definite D call. Source material: naive CD4+ T cells from blood. The CDR3 DNA sequence: TGTGCCAGCAGTTACTCGGCGACTCCTGACTATGGCTACACCTTC. It codes for CASSYSATPDYGYTF.